This T cell receptor beta chain appears in the sequencing data of a study of response to subunit inactivated influenza vaccine. The study, taken as a whole, reports: Authors suggested each seasonal flu vaccination may recruit only limited numbers of new T cells.

The CDR3 consists of 16 residues. V gave up 1 base and J gave up 1 base, with 14 bases separating them. Germline V CDR1 and CDR2: LGHNA, YSLEER. TCRdb reprocessed the RT-PCR reads via MiXCR and lists one record per CDR3 protein. This table holds about 650,000 distinct CDR3 sequences, more than 15% found once. Of note for this clonotype: The antigen remains undetermined.

The chain couples TRBV4-3 to TRBJ2-7; D not resolved. The receptor's source is a man aged 50-59 years who received an inactivated influenza vaccine. Sample: PBMCs from blood, taken about 13 days after vaccination. The CDR3 protein is CASSQGLTPASYEQYF. CDR3 nucleotides: TGCGCCAGCAGCCAAGGGTTGACTCCGGCGTCCTACGAGCAGTACTTC.